These 15 T cell receptor beta chains were sequenced from one sample in a study of cytomegalovirus exposure and HLA in healthy donors. A multiplex PCR was run with 60 Vbeta primers and 13 Jbeta primers. Sequencing was performed with immunoSEQ multiplex PCR; in TCRdb, only in-frame clones are kept and a portion is missing. The data contain about 130,000 clones, less than 85% of them singletons. Material for sequencing was PBMCs. The receptors shown here come from a young man in good health and CMV-seropositive.

The chain recombines TRBV10-2 with TRBJ2-1; D is uncertain. From germline, CDR1 is WSHSY and CDR2 SAAADI. V shed 2 bases and J shed 4 bases, with 6 bases lying between them. This CDR3 has 13 amino acids. The CDR3 DNA is TGCGCCAGCAGTGAGGTTCCTTACAATGAGCAGTTCTTC. Protein sequence: CASSEVPYNEQFF.

This chain connects TRBV27 to TRBJ2-3; 8 bases are shared with TRBD2. The CDR3 loop spans 14 amino acids. Germline V CDR1 and CDR2: MNHEY, SMNVEV (reference sequence). Losses at the gene ends were 6 bases for V and 7 bases for J; bases not matched to a gene: 9. This CDR3 reads CASRPTTSGYTQYF. CDR3 sequence (DNA): TGTGCCAGCAGGCCTACCACTAGCGGCTATACGCAGTATTTT.

The chain couples TRBV5-6 to TRBJ2-3, with D unresolved. Germline-derived CDR1 and CDR2 are SGHDT and YYEEEE. Trimming took off 4 bases at V and 2 bases at J, with 8 bases between the two ends. There are 13 residues in the CDR3. CDR3 residues: CASSTDPTDTQYF. The CDR3 DNA reads TGTGCCAGCAGCACAGACCCCACAGATACGCAGTATTTT. The variable domain in full, completed from reference TRBV5-6 and TRBJ2-3, reads DAGVTQSPTHLIKTRGQQVTLRCSPKSGHDTVSWYQQALGQGPQFIFQYYEEEERQRGNFPDRFSGHQFPNYSSELNVNALLLGDSALYLCASSTDPTDTQYFGPGTRLTVL.

The gene calls are TRBV7-3 and TRBJ2-5; possibly TRBD2 for D (5 bases). Looked up from germline, CDR1 is SGHTA and CDR2 is FQGTGA. V was shortened by 3 bases and J by 4 bases, with 15 bases between the two germline ends. The CDR3 is made up of 15 amino acids. CDR3 coding DNA: TGTGCCAGCAGCTTCCTCGGGTCCCGGGGAGAGACCCAGTACTTC. This gives the protein CASSFLGSRGETQYF. The variable domain in full, with the rest retrieved from reference TRBV7-3 and TRBJ2-5, is GAGVSQTPSNKVTEKGKYVELRCDPISGHTALYWYRQSLGQGPEFLIYFQGTGAADDSGLPNDRFFAVRPEGSVSTLKIQRTERGDSAVYLCASSFLGSRGETQYFGPGTRLLVL.

This clone appeared a few times. The chain has TRBV6-5 and TRBJ1-2; 7 bases line up with TRBD1. The CDR3 spans 13 residues. Per the germline V gene, CDR1 is MNHEY and CDR2 is SVGAGI. V was clipped by 6 bases and J by 12 bases; unmatched bases: 13. Written as DNA, the CDR3 is TGTGCCAGCAGAAGCCCGGGACAGAGAGGCCACACCTTC. Amino acid sequence: CASRSPGQRGHTF.

The gene calls are TRBV5-6 and TRBJ2-7; 15 nucleotides align to TRBD2. The germline CDR1 and CDR2 sequences are SGHDT and YYEEEE. The CDR3 length is 17 residues. V dropped 8 bases and J dropped 0; count of bases not matched to a gene: 9. The CDR3 spells CASTGLAGGPDSYEQYF. CDR3 in DNA: TGTGCCAGTACGGGACTAGCGGGGGGCCCTGACTCCTACGAGCAGTACTTC.

The chain uses TRBV6-1 and TRBJ2-5; possible D gene TRBD1, 5 bases. This CDR3 region has 15 residues. Germline V gene sequence: CDR1 MNHNS, CDR2 SASEGT. The V end was cut by 5 bases, the J end by 5 bases, with 18 bases between. CDR3 coding DNA: TGTGCCAGCAGTAGTAACACACAGGTGGTGGAGACCCAGTACTTC. Amino acids: CASSSNTQVVETQYF.

The chain carries TRBV5-1 and TRBJ2-7; TRBD1 matches at 7 bases. The germline gives CDR1 SGHRS, CDR2 YFSETQ. The CDR3 is made up of 16 amino acids. The trim removed 4 bases at V and 5 bases at J, leaving 15 bases unmatched. CDR3 protein: CASSPAPSGTENEQYF. In DNA form, the CDR3 reads TGCGCCAGCAGCCCCGCTCCATCCGGGACAGAGAACGAGCAGTACTTC.

V gene TRBV7-3 combines with J gene TRBJ1-5; TRBD1 is a possible D gene (5 bases). Germline V gene lookup returns CDR1 SGHTA and CDR2 FQGTGA. The V and J ends lost 5 bases and 7 bases respectively, with 12 bases between them. The CDR3 loop spans 13 amino acids. DNA for the CDR3: TGTGCCAGCAGCGAAACCGGGGGACAGCCCCAGCATTTT. Amino acid sequence: CASSETGGQPQHF.

DNA for the CDR3: TGTGCCATCAGTGAACAGGGGGCGGGAGGCTACACCTTC. Encoded protein: CAISEQGAGGYTF. The V and J genes are TRBV10-3 and TRBJ1-2; 9 bases fit TRBD1. The J segment lost 8 bases and the V segment lost 3 bases, leaving 4 bases of the junction unmatched. Germline CDR1 and CDR2: ENHRY and SYGVKD. The CDR3 covers 13 residues.

The V gene is TRBV6-1, the J gene TRBJ1-5; TRBD1 is a possible D gene (6 bases). The ends were cut back, 6 bases at V and 3 bases at J, with 21 bases in the middle. CDR1 MNHNS and CDR2 SASEGT come from the germline V gene. The CDR3 runs to 17 residues. DNA for the CDR3: TGTGCCAGCAGGGAACCGCAGGGGATGTTAAACAATCAGCCCCAGCATTTT. Amino acids: CASREPQGMLNNQPQHF.

This chain uses TRBV2 with TRBJ1-6; 9 bases agree with TRBD1. The CDR3 is 14 amino acids. CDR1 is SNHLY and CDR2 is FYNNEI in the germline V gene. V was clipped by 5 bases and J by 6 bases; unmatched bases: 2. The CDR3 bases are TGTGCCAGCAGTTGGGACAGGGTTAATTCACCCCTCCACTTT. Its protein product is CASSWDRVNSPLHF.

The J gene is TRBJ2-3, the V gene TRBV4-1, with TRBD2 as a possible D gene (7 bases). Germline CDR1 reads MGHRA; CDR2 reads YSYEKL. Trimming removed 1 base from V and 6 bases from J, with 17 bases in between. This CDR3 is built from 16 residues. CDR3 amino acids: CASSQVLRGGIDTQYF. As DNA, the CDR3 is TGCGCCAGCAGCCAAGTGTTAAGGGGGGGCATTGATACGCAGTATTTT.

This chain connects TRBV5-1 to TRBJ2-3, with unresolved D. CDR3 length: 12 amino acids. Germline V gene lookup returns CDR1 SGHRS and CDR2 YFSETQ. V was trimmed by 0 bases and J by 6 bases, leaving 5 bases between them. This CDR3 is CASSLALDTQYF. DNA for the CDR3: TGCGCCAGCAGCTTGGCCCTCGATACGCAGTATTTT.

The chain is built from TRBV5-1 and TRBJ1-3, with TRBD1 matching 8 bases. Germline CDR1 and CDR2: SGHRS and YFSETQ. The V segment lost 0 bases and the J segment 1 base; nucleotides outside the gene matches: 3. This CDR3 is built from 16 residues. CDR3 DNA: TGCGCCAGCAGCTTGGGCGGACAGGGATCTGGAAACACCATATATTTT. The encoded protein is CASSLGGQGSGNTIYF.